This T cell receptor beta chain was captured in a study of cytomegalovirus exposure and HLA in healthy donors. At the level of the study: T cells numbering around 180 million yielded 117 million unique TCR beta sequences in an earlier analysis. Study-wide points: The study assumed roughly uniform donor sequencing depth for presence/absence analyses. 150 to 200 TCR beta chains were listed as cytomegalovirus-associated. Later on, an analysis found that several of the most significant clusters appeared to be linked to common viral pathogens, which included parvovirus B19.

A multiplex PCR was run with 60 Vbeta primers and 13 Jbeta primers. Clones were read by immunoSEQ multiplex PCR, and TCRdb kept only the in-frame ones, dropping some. The data show approximately 100,000 clones, roughly two thirds seen once. Germline trimming cut 4 bases from V and 7 bases from J; bases unmatched to any gene: 8. The V gene's germline CDR1 is MNHEY and CDR2 SVGAGI. The CDR3 sequence is 16 residues long. This clone was detected only once. Antigen: not known. The material sequenced was PBMCs. The clonotype comes from a middle-aged man in good health and CMV-seronegative. V usage is TRBV6-5 and J usage is TRBJ2-1, with 12 bases fitting TRBD1. The CDR3 DNA reads as TGTGCCAGCAGTTCGATCGGGACAGGGGGCGGGAATGAGCAGTTCTTC. Translated, it gives CASSSIGTGGGNEQFF.